A single T cell receptor (beta chain) is shown here with its context. The antigen is unknown. This sample is drawn from a study of cytomegalovirus exposure and HLA in healthy donors. Primers: 60 Vbeta forward and 13 Jbeta reverse. Clones were read by immunoSEQ multiplex PCR, and TCRdb kept only the in-frame ones, dropping some. The sample consists of 90,000 or so clones, 60% to 80% of them appearing once. Study-wide results and limits: Highly shared sequence variants in one cluster were likely a sequencing artifact. Previous analysis showed most TCR beta V segments were productive about 87% or about 30% of the time. Some public TCRs appeared in many individuals, while most sequences were rare. A later analysis showed HLA-associated TCR beta chains outstripping equally common others in clonal expansion.

V was pared by 5 bases and J by 2 bases, with 8 bases of the junction left unmatched. Germline V gives CDR1 LNHDA, CDR2 SQIVND (reference sequence). The CDR3 spans 15 residues. The sequence derives from a female donor in good health and CMV-seronegative. The specimen was PBMCs. The rearrangement joins TRBV19 to TRBJ1-2, with TRBD1 identical over 7 bases. The CDR3 coding sequence is TGTGCCAGTAGTGTACAGGGGACGAAGAACTATGGCTACACCTTC. Translating gives CASSVQGTKNYGYTF.